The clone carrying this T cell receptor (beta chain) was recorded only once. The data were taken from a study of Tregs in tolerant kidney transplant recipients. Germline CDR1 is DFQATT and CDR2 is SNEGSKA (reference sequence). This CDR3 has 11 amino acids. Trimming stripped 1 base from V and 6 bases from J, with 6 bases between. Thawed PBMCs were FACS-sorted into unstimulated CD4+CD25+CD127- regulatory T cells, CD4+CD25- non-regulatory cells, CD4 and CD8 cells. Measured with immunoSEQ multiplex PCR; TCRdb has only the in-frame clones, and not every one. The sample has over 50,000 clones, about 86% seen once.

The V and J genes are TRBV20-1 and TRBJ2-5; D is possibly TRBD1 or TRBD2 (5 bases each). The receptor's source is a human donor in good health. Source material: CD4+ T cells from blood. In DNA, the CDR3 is TGCAGTGCTAGAGGGGGGAAGACCCAGTACTTC. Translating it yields CSARGGKTQYF.